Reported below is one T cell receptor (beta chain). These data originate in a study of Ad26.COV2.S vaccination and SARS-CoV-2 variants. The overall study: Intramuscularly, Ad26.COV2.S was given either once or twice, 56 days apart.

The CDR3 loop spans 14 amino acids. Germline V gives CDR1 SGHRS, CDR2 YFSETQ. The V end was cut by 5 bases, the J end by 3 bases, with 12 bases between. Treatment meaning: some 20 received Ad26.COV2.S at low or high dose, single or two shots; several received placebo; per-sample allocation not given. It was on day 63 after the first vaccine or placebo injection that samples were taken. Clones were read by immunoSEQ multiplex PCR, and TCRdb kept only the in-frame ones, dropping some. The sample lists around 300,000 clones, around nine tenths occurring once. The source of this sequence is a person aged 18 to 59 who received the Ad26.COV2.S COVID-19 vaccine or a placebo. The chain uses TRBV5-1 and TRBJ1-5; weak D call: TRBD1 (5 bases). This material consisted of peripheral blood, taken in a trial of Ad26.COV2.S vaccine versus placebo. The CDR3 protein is CASRRDGNNQPQHF. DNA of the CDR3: TGCGCCAGCAGGAGGGACGGGAACAATCAGCCCCAGCATTTT.